What follows are 2 T cell receptor beta chains derived from one specimen sequenced in a study of cytomegalovirus exposure and HLA in healthy donors. A multiplex PCR was run with 60 Vbeta primers and 13 Jbeta primers. TCRdb's table, derived via immunoSEQ multiplex PCR, lists solely in-frame clones and lacks some. The table shows approximately 170,000 clones, with about 77% occurring only once. Sequencing input: PBMCs. These receptors all stem from a woman between 40 and 50 years old in good health and CMV-seropositive.

The chain couples TRBV7-2 to TRBJ2-7, with D hard to call. The germline V gene encodes CDR1 SGHTA and CDR2 FQGNSA. CDR3 length: 14 residues. The V end was cut by 5 bases, the J end by 0 bases, with 11 bases between. CDR3 sequence: CASSTAQFSYEQYF. The CDR3 region has the DNA TGTGCCAGCAGCACTGCACAGTTCTCCTACGAGCAGTACTTC.

This clone appeared a single time. Other DNA sequences from this sample encode an identical CDR3 as well. V is TRBV6-5 and J is TRBJ2-7; 10 nucleotides line up with TRBD1. The germline V gene encodes CDR1 MNHEY and CDR2 SVGAGI. There are 15 residues in the CDR3. V shed 0 bases, J shed 1 base, and the junction held 0 bases outside the gene matches. For the CDR3, the DNA is TGTGCCAGCAGTTACTCGGGACAGGGGTCCTACGAGCAGTACTTC. Amino acids: CASSYSGQGSYEQYF.